These 29 T cell receptor beta chains originate from one sample sequenced in a study of cytomegalovirus exposure and HLA in healthy donors (TCRdb year 2017). Library method: the immunoSEQ multiplex PCR assay. The multiplex PCR relied on a mix of 60 forward primers for TCR Vbeta segments and 13 reverse primers for TCR Jbeta segments. What TCRdb holds here is the immuneACCESS table cut down to in-frame rearrangements. Part of the clones is not present; checked against another copy, under half of the missing clones reflect an unresolved V gene, and the others are unexplained. Here the sample has approximately 150,000 clones; 75% to 80% occur a single time. The top ten constitute approximately 6.3% of the sample. What was sequenced was PBMCs. These TCRs come from a middle-aged man in good health and CMV-seropositive.

The chain is built from TRBV4-1 and TRBJ2-5; maybe TRBD2 (5 bases). The CDR3 totals 16 residues. V was cut by 0 bases and J by 4 bases, with 15 bases left in between. The germline V gene has CDR1 MGHRA and CDR2 YSYEKL. The CDR3 nucleotides read TGCGCCAGCAGCCAAGACGCCCCACGACGGGGAGAGACCCAGTACTTC. Protein: CASSQDAPRRGETQYF.

This chain uses TRBV19 with TRBJ2-1; D perhaps matches TRBD1 (5 bases). Trimming removed 2 bases at V and 0 bases at J, with 11 bases between. CDR3 length: 16 residues. Germline values: CDR1 LNHDA, CDR2 SQIVND (reference sequence). CDR3 sequence (DNA): TGTGCCAGTAGTATACCAGGGCTTAGCTCCTACAATGAGCAGTTCTTC. This sequence encodes CASSIPGLSSYNEQFF. Using reference TRBV19 and TRBJ2-1 for the parts outside the CDR3, the full variable domain is DGGITQSPKYLFRKEGQNVTLSCEQNLNHDAMYWYRQDPGQGLRLIYYSQIVNDFQKGDIAEGYSVSREKKESFPLTVTSAQKNPTAFYLCASSIPGLSSYNEQFFGPGTRLTVL.

The genes are TRBV5-6 and TRBJ1-2; tentatively, D is TRBD1 (5 bases). Trimming removed 4 bases from V and 1 base from J, with 11 bases in between. CDR3 length equals 14 residues. Germline lookup yields CDR1 SGHDT and CDR2 YYEEEE. The CDR3 spells CASSPDQGNYGYTF. The DNA of the CDR3 is TGTGCCAGCAGCCCGGACCAGGGTAACTATGGCTACACCTTC.

This clone was counted between two and nine times. This chain joins TRBV10-3 and TRBJ2-7, with 9 bases that match TRBD1. Germline CDR1 and CDR2: ENHRY and SYGVKD. The CDR3 runs 13 residues. After removal of 10 bases from V and 4 bases from J, the junction contained 8 bases not matched to a gene. The CDR3 is CASRPGTGYEQYF. CDR3 nucleotides: TGTGCCAGCCGTCCCGGGACAGGGTACGAGCAGTACTTC.

The V and J genes are TRBV29-1 and TRBJ2-1; 7 bases line up with TRBD2. V lost 6 bases and J lost 6; bases outside the gene matches: 8. The CDR3 spans 13 residues. Germline CDR1 SQVTM, CDR2 ANQGSEA. The CDR3 coding sequence is TGCAGCGTCGCCGGGACTAACCTCAATGAGCAGTTCTTC. Residues: CSVAGTNLNEQFF.

The chain recombines TRBV29-1 with TRBJ1-4; 7 bases are shared with TRBD1. The CDR3 runs to 14 residues. Germline-derived CDR1 and CDR2 are SQVTM and ANQGSEA. Losses at the gene ends were 4 bases for V and 4 bases for J; bases not matched to a gene: 6. The CDR3 region is CSVVEGASNEKLFF. CDR3 nucleotides: TGCAGCGTTGTTGAGGGGGCAAGTAATGAAAAACTGTTTTTT.

J is TRBJ2-7 and V is TRBV9; D possibly corresponds to TRBD1 (6 bases). This CDR3 has 13 residues. V dropped 1 base and J dropped 7 bases, with 12 bases sitting between them. Germline V gene sequence: CDR1 SGDLS, CDR2 YYNGEE. CDR3 nucleotides: TGTGCCAGCAGCGTACAGGGGCTGGGGGAGCAGTACTTC. Protein sequence: CASSVQGLGEQYF.

V is TRBV5-4 and J is TRBJ1-2; D may be TRBD1 (5 bases). The CDR3 covers 16 residues. V gave up 4 bases and J gave up 6 bases, with 22 bases separating them. The V gene's germline CDR1 is SGHNT and CDR2 YYREEE (reference sequence). CDR3 sequence reads: CASSPFLPRRGNGYTF. DNA of the CDR3: TGTGCCAGCAGCCCCTTCCTTCCCCGCCGGGGGAATGGCTACACCTTC. Full variable domain (remainder filled in from reference TRBV5-4 and TRBJ1-2): ETGVTQSPTHLIKTRGQQVTLRCSSQSGHNTVSWYQQALGQGPQFIFQYYREEENGRGNFPPRFSGLQFPNYSSELNVNALELDDSALYLCASSPFLPRRGNGYTFGSGTRLTVV.

The genes are TRBV5-1 and TRBJ2-1; perhaps TRBD2 as D (5 bases). This CDR3 is built from 14 residues. The V gene's germline CDR1 is SGHRS and CDR2 YFSETQ. Trimming cost V 3 bases and J 9 bases, with 16 bases left between them. This CDR3 reads CASSSLILRGEQFF. CDR3 DNA: TGCGCCAGCAGCTCACTGATACTTCGGGGTGAGCAGTTCTTC. The variable domain in full, with the rest retrieved from reference TRBV5-1 and TRBJ2-1, is KAGVTQTPRYLIKTRGQQVTLSCSPISGHRSVSWYQQTPGQGLQFLFEYFSETQRNKGNFPGRFSGRQFSNSRSEMNVSTLELGDSALYLCASSSLILRGEQFFGPGTRLTVL.

V usage is TRBV10-2 and J usage is TRBJ2-2; D not resolved. This CDR3 comprises 12 residues. The V end lost 11 bases, the J end lost 1 base, and 8 bases lay between the germline ends. From germline, CDR1 is WSHSY and CDR2 SAAADI. The CDR3 loop is CAEQENTGELFF. The CDR3 coding sequence is TGCGCCGAACAAGAGAACACCGGGGAGCTGTTTTTT.

The chain uses TRBV6-6 and TRBJ2-2, with TRBD2 identical over 10 bases. The CDR3 is made up of 15 amino acids. The V gene end was trimmed by 6 bases and the J gene end by 6 bases; junction bases not matched to a gene: 7. The germline V gene encodes CDR1 MNHNY and CDR2 SVGAGI (reference sequence). The CDR3 DNA reads as TGTGCCAGCAGGCGACTAGCGGGCTCTGCCGGGGAGCTGTTTTTT. It translates to CASRRLAGSAGELFF.

The J gene is TRBJ2-7, the V gene TRBV10-3; TRBD1 matches at 8 bases. Trimming removed 11 bases from V and 5 bases from J; junction bases left unmatched: 5. Germline CDR1 and CDR2: ENHRY and SYGVKD. The CDR3 totals 11 residues. The CDR3 coding sequence is TGTGCCGTTGGACAGGGCGACGAGCAGTACTTC. This translates into CAVGQGDEQYF.

This chain links TRBV6-6 with TRBJ2-7, with a tentative D call TRBD2 (6 bases). This CDR3 has 15 residues. Trimming cost V 4 bases and J 0 bases, with 13 bases left between them. From germline, CDR1 is MNHNY and CDR2 SVGAGI (reference sequence). CDR3 nucleotide sequence: TGTGCCAGCAGTTTCCCAGCGGGCAACTCCTACGAGCAGTACTTC. Amino acid sequence: CASSFPAGNSYEQYF.

This clone was observed a single time. The chain links TRBV5-6 to TRBJ1-2, with 7 bases lining up with TRBD1. Germline V gives CDR1 SGHDT, CDR2 YYEEEE. This CDR3 spans 15 amino acids. Losses at the gene ends were 1 base for V and 5 bases for J; bases not matched to a gene: 8. CDR3 amino acids: CASSLNEGALYGYTF. DNA for the CDR3: TGTGCCAGCAGCTTGAATGAGGGGGCGCTTTATGGCTACACCTTC.

This clone has a handful of counts. This rearrangement joins TRBV9 to TRBJ2-7, with TRBD2 identical over 10 bases. V shed 4 bases and J 6 bases; nucleotides not matched to a gene: 16. This CDR3 contains 17 residues. Germline CDR1 and CDR2: SGDLS and YYNGEE. CDR3 bases: TGTGCCAGCAGCCCTCCCTGGGCTAGCGGGAGAAACCCCGAGCAGTACTTC. This gives the protein CASSPPWASGRNPEQYF.

The chain has TRBV7-3 and TRBJ2-3; D is unresolved. This CDR3 is 12 amino acids long. Trimming left V 1 base short and J 4 bases short, with 3 bases between. Germline V CDR1 and CDR2: SGHTA, FQGTGA. CDR3 loop: CASSLIADTQYF. As DNA, the CDR3 is TGTGCCAGCAGCTTAATAGCAGATACGCAGTATTTT.

This clone has at least ten counts. V and J are TRBV5-4 and TRBJ2-5, with TRBD2 matching 10 bases. J was trimmed by 9 bases and V by 4 bases; bases with no gene match: 15. CDR1 and CDR2 (germline): SGHNT, YYREEE (reference sequence). This CDR3 is built from 16 residues. In nucleotides, the CDR3 is TGTGCCAGCAGCCCACGGACTAGCGGACCTCGGGGCGCCCAGTACTTC. Translation: CASSPRTSGPRGAQYF.

CDR3 nucleotides: TGTGCCAGCAGCTTGGTACAGGCGAACACTGAAGCTTTCTTT. Encoded protein: CASSLVQANTEAFF. The J gene is TRBJ1-1, the V gene TRBV5-6, with D possibly TRBD1 on 5 matching bases. The germline V gene has CDR1 SGHDT and CDR2 YYEEEE. This CDR3 has 14 amino acids. The ends were cut back, 0 bases at V and 1 base at J, with 7 bases in the middle. The complete variable domain, with remaining parts taken from reference TRBV5-6 and TRBJ1-1, reads DAGVTQSPTHLIKTRGQQVTLRCSPKSGHDTVSWYQQALGQGPQFIFQYYEEEERQRGNFPDRFSGHQFPNYSSELNVNALLLGDSALYLCASSLVQANTEAFFGQGTRLTVV.

This chain links TRBV25-1 with TRBJ1-1, with 9 bases matching TRBD1. V trimming: 8 bases; J trimming: 3 bases; junction bases outside the gene matches: 1. Germline V gives CDR1 MGHDK, CDR2 SYGVNS. The CDR3 runs to 12 residues. CDR3 DNA: TGTGCCAGCCGGACAGGGGACACTGAAGCTTTCTTT. Translated: CASRTGDTEAFF.

The V and J genes are TRBV2 and TRBJ1-3; a weak D match, TRBD1 (5 bases). The V gene's germline CDR1 is SNHLY and CDR2 FYNNEI. The CDR3 totals 14 residues. Trimming stripped 10 bases from V and 2 bases from J, with 15 bases between. CDR3 amino acids: CAMDHGGAGNTIYF. CDR3 sequence (DNA): TGTGCCATGGACCACGGGGGGGCTGGAAACACCATATATTTT.

The rearrangement links TRBV4-2 to TRBJ1-1, with 9 bases that match TRBD1. The CDR3 has 14 residues. Per germline, CDR1 LGHNA and CDR2 YNFKEQ. V shed 1 base and J 10 bases; nucleotides not matched to a gene: 7. The CDR3 loop reads CASSQAGTGMGAFF. The CDR3 DNA follows: TGTGCCAGCAGCCAAGCAGGGACAGGGATGGGAGCTTTCTTT.

The J gene is TRBJ2-2, the V gene TRBV2; tentatively, D is TRBD1 (6 bases). CDR3 size: 14 residues. V shed 6 bases and J shed 6 bases, with 14 bases lying between them. Germline V gene sequence: CDR1 SNHLY, CDR2 FYNNEI. The CDR3 loop is CASRGTSDAGELFF. DNA of the CDR3: TGTGCCAGCAGGGGGACATCAGATGCCGGGGAGCTGTTTTTT. Supplemented by reference TRBV2 and TRBJ2-2, the full variable domain reads EPEVTQTPSHQVTQMGQEVILRCVPISNHLYFYWYRQILGQKVEFLVSFYNNEISEKSEIFDDQFSVERPDGSNFTLKIRSTKLEDSAMYFCASRGTSDAGELFFGEGSRLTVL.

The chain combines TRBV11-1 with TRBJ2-7, with TRBD1 as a possible D gene (5 bases). V was pared by 1 base and J by 4 bases, with 14 bases between. The CDR3 extends over 15 amino acids. CDR1 and CDR2 from the germline V gene are SGHAT and FQDESV (reference sequence). The DNA of the CDR3 is TGTGCCAGCAGCTTAGGGACAACTCCCCAATACGAGCAGTACTTC. Encoded protein: CASSLGTTPQYEQYF.

The chain has TRBV25-1 and TRBJ2-7, with a tentative D call TRBD2 (6 bases). Germline loops: CDR1 MGHDK, CDR2 SYGVNS. The germline V and J ends were trimmed by 3 bases and 5 bases, with 14 bases remaining between them. This CDR3 is 14 amino acids long. DNA for the CDR3: TGTGCCAGCAGTGATTCCGGGAGAGGGGACGAGCAGTACTTC. Protein: CASSDSGRGDEQYF.

This clone was counted only a few times. The J gene is TRBJ2-1, the V gene TRBV7-7; 7 nucleotides agree with TRBD2. Germline V gives CDR1 SSHAT, CDR2 FNYEAQ (reference sequence). The CDR3 has 13 residues. For the CDR3, the DNA is TGTGCTAGCGGCCCAGCGGGGTACAATGAGCAGTTCTTC. This gives the protein CASGPAGYNEQFF.

V gene TRBV6-6 combines with J gene TRBJ2-2, with 7 bases identical to TRBD2. Trimming removed 2 bases from V and 6 bases from J; junction bases left unmatched: 6. CDR3 length: 15 amino acids. Germline V gives CDR1 MNHNY, CDR2 SVGAGI (reference sequence). As DNA, the CDR3 is TGTGCCAGCAGTTACCGGGCGGGAGTGTCCGGGGAGCTGTTTTTT. Its protein is CASSYRAGVSGELFF.

This chain links TRBV11-2 with TRBJ2-7; 7 bases align to TRBD1. CDR3 length: 14 amino acids. The J segment lost 6 bases and the V segment lost 5 bases, leaving 10 bases of the junction unmatched. Germline CDR1 SGHAT, CDR2 FQNNGV. The CDR3 sequence is CASSPPGGSGEQYF. In DNA form, the CDR3 reads TGTGCCAGCAGCCCGCCAGGGGGTTCGGGCGAGCAGTACTTC.

This chain links TRBV29-1 with TRBJ2-1, with D possibly being TRBD2 (5 bases). Germline CDR1 is SQVTM and CDR2 is ANQGSEA. With 1 base removed from V and 0 bases from J, the gap between germline ends came to 7 bases. The CDR3 has 14 amino acids. The CDR3 DNA is TGCAGCGTTGAAGTAGGGAGCTCCTACAATGAGCAGTTCTTC. Translating gives CSVEVGSSYNEQFF.

This clone was found a few times. The chain's CDR3 is CASSPGQGNEQYF. Written as DNA, the CDR3 is TGTGCCAGCAGCCCAGGACAGGGAAACGAGCAGTACTTC. The V and J genes are TRBV7-8 and TRBJ2-7, with 8 bases fitting TRBD1. This CDR3 comprises 13 residues. Trimming at V came to 5 bases and at J to 5 bases, leaving 5 bases not matched to a gene. Per the germline V gene, CDR1 is SGHVS and CDR2 is FQNEAQ.